A selection of T cell receptor beta chains follows, all from one sample in a study of response to subunit inactivated influenza vaccine. TCRdb re-derived calls from the RT-PCR reads in MiXCR, one entry per CDR3 protein. The sample contains about 650,000 distinct CDR3 sequences, about a sixth of which appear only once. The sequenced sample was PBMCs from blood, obtained 11 to 12 days after vaccination. The receptors originated from a middle-aged man who received an inactivated influenza vaccine. Each CDR3 is given with its conserved first and last residue. D genes are given only for firm matches. Not every row has a clone size; where given, it reads once, few, many or a size class.

J gene: TRBJ1-2
V gene: TRBV6-2/TRBV6-3
CDR3 length: 15
D gene: TRBD1
clone size: NA
CDR3 protein: CASSYSETGVDGYTF
CDR3 DNA: TGTGCCAGCAGTTACTCGGAGACAGGGGTTGATGGCTACACCTTC

J gene: TRBJ2-7
V gene: TRBV3-1
CDR3 length: 18
D gene: TRBD2
clone size: NA
CDR3 protein: CASSRASGGVLLKGEQYF
CDR3 DNA: TGTGCCAGCAGCCGAGCTAGCGGGGGGGTTCTATTGAAAGGCGAGCAGTACTTC

J gene: TRBJ2-5
V gene: TRBV7-2
CDR3 length: 12
D gene: NA
clone size: few
CDR3 protein: CASSLSSGTQYF
CDR3 DNA: TGTGCCAGCAGCTTATCAAGCGGGACCCAGTACTTC

J gene: TRBJ2-7
V gene: TRBV20-1
CDR3 length: 14
D gene: NA
clone size: many
CDR3 protein: CSAPRRGHTYEQYF
CDR3 DNA: TGCAGTGCTCCCAGACGGGGGCACACCTACGAGCAGTACTTC

J gene: TRBJ1-1
V gene: TRBV18
CDR3 length: 14
D gene: NA
clone size: NA
CDR3 protein: CASSLDRWSTEAFF
CDR3 DNA: TGTGCCAGCTCACTCGACAGGTGGAGCACTGAAGCTTTCTTT

J gene: TRBJ2-7
V gene: TRBV7-8
CDR3 length: 13
D gene: NA
clone size: few
CDR3 protein: CASSLVNAYEQYF
CDR3 DNA: TGTGCCAGCAGCTTAGTAAATGCCTACGAGCAGTACTTC

J gene: TRBJ2-1
V gene: TRBV11-2
CDR3 length: 15
D gene: TRBD2
clone size: NA
CDR3 protein: CASRGTSGSNNEQFF
CDR3 DNA: TGTGCCAGCCGCGGGACTAGCGGGAGCAACAATGAGCAGTTCTTC

J gene: TRBJ2-7
V gene: TRBV4-3
CDR3 length: 15
D gene: NA
clone size: NA
CDR3 protein: CASSQGQAPTYEQYF
CDR3 DNA: TGCGCCAGCAGCCAAGGACAGGCTCCCACCTACGAGCAGTACTTC

J gene: TRBJ2-5
V gene: TRBV5-1
CDR3 length: 15
D gene: NA
clone size: few
CDR3 protein: CASSPLNSGQETQYF
CDR3 DNA: TGCGCCAGCAGCCCCCTAAATAGCGGACAAGAGACCCAGTACTTC

J gene: TRBJ2-1
V gene: TRBV20-1
CDR3 length: 17
D gene: TRBD2
clone size: NA
CDR3 protein: CSAREGVGREGYNEQFF
CDR3 DNA: TGCAGTGCTAGAGAGGGGGTTGGTCGGGAGGGTTACAATGAGCAGTTCTTC

J gene: TRBJ1-5
V gene: TRBV20-1
CDR3 length: 17
D gene: NA
clone size: NA
CDR3 protein: CSARDLLPALGNQPQHF
CDR3 DNA: TGCAGTGCTAGAGATCTCTTACCGGCGCTTGGGAATCAGCCCCAGCATTTT

J gene: TRBJ2-3
V gene: TRBV4-3
CDR3 length: 15
D gene: NA
clone size: NA
CDR3 protein: CASSQDLGRSDTQYF
CDR3 DNA: TGCGCCAGCAGCCAAGATCTAGGGCGTTCAGATACGCAGTATTTT

J gene: TRBJ1-4
V gene: TRBV28
CDR3 length: 12
D gene: NA
clone size: NA
CDR3 protein: CASSSLHEKLFF
CDR3 DNA: TGTGCCAGCAGTTCACTCCATGAAAAACTGTTTTTT

J gene: TRBJ2-1
V gene: TRBV7-7
CDR3 length: 16
D gene: NA
clone size: few
CDR3 protein: CASSLGGTFPHNEQFF
CDR3 DNA: TGTGCTAGCAGCTTAGGTGGGACGTTTCCTCACAATGAGCAGTTCTTC

J gene: TRBJ2-7
V gene: TRBV7-9
CDR3 length: 15
D gene: NA
clone size: NA
CDR3 protein: CASSLLMDESYEQYF
CDR3 DNA: TGTGCCAGCAGCTTATTAATGGACGAATCCTACGAGCAGTACTTC

J gene: TRBJ1-5
V gene: TRBV6-5
CDR3 length: 14
D gene: NA
clone size: few
CDR3 protein: CASSYSGPNQPQHF
CDR3 DNA: TGTGCCAGCAGTTATTCGGGACCGAATCAGCCCCAGCATTTT

J gene: TRBJ2-5
V gene: TRBV7-8
CDR3 length: 15
D gene: TRBD2
clone size: few
CDR3 protein: CASSFRLAGQETQYF
CDR3 DNA: TGTGCCAGCAGCTTTCGACTAGCGGGACAAGAGACCCAGTACTTC

J gene: TRBJ2-3
V gene: TRBV20-1
CDR3 length: 15
D gene: NA
clone size: NA
CDR3 protein: CSARDWGASTDTQYF
CDR3 DNA: TGCAGTGCTCGTGATTGGGGGGCTAGCACAGATACGCAGTATTTT

J gene: TRBJ2-2
V gene: TRBV29-1
CDR3 length: 15
D gene: NA
clone size: few
CDR3 protein: CSVTGTRGGTGELFF
CDR3 DNA: TGCAGCGTCACCGGGACAAGAGGTGGAACCGGGGAGCTGTTTTTT

J gene: TRBJ2-2
V gene: TRBV20-1
CDR3 length: 12
D gene: NA
clone size: few
CDR3 protein: CSANGITGELFF
CDR3 DNA: TGCAGTGCTAACGGGATAACCGGGGAGCTGTTTTTT

J gene: TRBJ2-1
V gene: TRBV7-2
CDR3 length: 14
D gene: TRBD1
clone size: NA
CDR3 protein: CASSWGQGYNEQFF
CDR3 DNA: TGTGCCAGCAGCTGGGGACAGGGTTACAATGAGCAGTTCTTC

J gene: TRBJ1-3
V gene: TRBV5-1
CDR3 length: 14
D gene: TRBD1
clone size: few
CDR3 protein: CASSEGTAGNTIYF
CDR3 DNA: TGCGCCAGCAGCGAGGGGACAGCTGGAAACACCATATATTTT

J gene: TRBJ1-1
V gene: TRBV12-5
CDR3 length: 13
D gene: TRBD1
clone size: few
CDR3 protein: CASGSDRAVEAFF
CDR3 DNA: TGTGCTAGTGGTTCTGACAGGGCAGTTGAAGCTTTCTTT

J gene: TRBJ2-7
V gene: TRBV6-1
CDR3 length: 16
D gene: TRBD1
clone size: few
CDR3 protein: CASSTSTGTVLYEQYF
CDR3 DNA: TGTGCCAGCAGTACCTCAACCGGGACAGTACTCTACGAGCAGTACTTC

J gene: TRBJ1-4
V gene: TRBV4-3
CDR3 length: 15
D gene: NA
clone size: few
CDR3 protein: CASSQAAATNEKLFF
CDR3 DNA: TGCGCCAGCAGCCAAGCGGCCGCGACTAATGAAAAACTGTTTTTT

J gene: TRBJ2-5
V gene: TRBV11-2
CDR3 length: 15
D gene: NA
clone size: few
CDR3 protein: CASSFPGHKGETQYF
CDR3 DNA: TGTGCCAGCAGCTTCCCGGGACATAAGGGAGAGACCCAGTACTTC

J gene: TRBJ2-7
V gene: TRBV9
CDR3 length: 14
D gene: NA
clone size: NA
CDR3 protein: CASSVEPVSYEQYF
CDR3 DNA: TGTGCCAGCAGCGTAGAACCCGTTTCCTACGAGCAGTACTTC

J gene: TRBJ1-5
V gene: TRBV19
CDR3 length: 14
D gene: NA
clone size: NA
CDR3 protein: CASSILGTGQPQHF
CDR3 DNA: TGTGCCAGTAGTATTCTAGGTACCGGTCAGCCCCAGCATTTT

J gene: TRBJ2-3
V gene: TRBV7-9
CDR3 length: 17
D gene: NA
clone size: few
CDR3 protein: CASSPIVRWSRTDTQYF
CDR3 DNA: TGTGCCAGCAGCCCAATCGTCAGATGGTCGCGCACAGATACGCAGTATTTT

J gene: TRBJ2-5
V gene: TRBV9
CDR3 length: 15
D gene: TRBD2
clone size: once
CDR3 protein: CASSVASGSRETQYF
CDR3 DNA: TGTGCCAGCAGCGTAGCGAGCGGGAGCCGGGAGACCCAGTACTTC

J gene: TRBJ2-5
V gene: TRBV20-1
CDR3 length: 15
D gene: NA
clone size: NA
CDR3 protein: CSARDRGASLETQYF
CDR3 DNA: TGCAGTGCTAGAGATCGGGGCGCGTCTCTGGAGACCCAGTACTTC

J gene: TRBJ2-1
V gene: TRBV7-7
CDR3 length: 13
D gene: NA
clone size: few
CDR3 protein: CASSSGHFNEQFF
CDR3 DNA: TGTGCCAGCAGCTCCGGACACTTCAATGAGCAGTTCTTC

J gene: TRBJ2-2
V gene: TRBV5-6
CDR3 length: 16
D gene: TRBD2
clone size: few
CDR3 protein: CASSASGGQNTGELFF
CDR3 DNA: TGTGCCAGCAGCGCCAGCGGGGGGCAGAACACCGGGGAGCTGTTTTTT

J gene: TRBJ1-6
V gene: TRBV3-1
CDR3 length: 14
D gene: TRBD1
clone size: few
CDR3 protein: CASSGTGEGSPLHF
CDR3 DNA: TGTGCCAGCAGCGGGACAGGGGAGGGGTCACCCCTCCACTTT

J gene: TRBJ2-4
V gene: TRBV7-9
CDR3 length: 16
D gene: NA
clone size: NA
CDR3 protein: CASSLAASLRKNIQYF
CDR3 DNA: TGTGCCAGCAGCTTAGCTGCCTCGCTCCGCAAAAACATTCAGTACTTC

J gene: TRBJ2-1
V gene: TRBV20-1
CDR3 length: 15
D gene: TRBD2
clone size: NA
CDR3 protein: CSAIMGLAGNNEQFF
CDR3 DNA: TGCAGTGCTATAATGGGACTAGCGGGGAACAATGAGCAGTTCTTC

J gene: TRBJ1-2
V gene: TRBV29-1
CDR3 length: 15
D gene: NA
clone size: many
CDR3 protein: CSVVTSRGGNYGYTF
CDR3 DNA: TGCAGCGTTGTAACCTCGAGGGGCGGAAACTATGGCTACACCTTC

J gene: TRBJ2-5
V gene: TRBV7-8
CDR3 length: 14
D gene: TRBD2
clone size: NA
CDR3 protein: CASSLWTSQETQYF
CDR3 DNA: TGTGCCAGCAGCCTCTGGACTAGCCAAGAGACCCAGTACTTC

J gene: TRBJ2-1
V gene: TRBV7-3
CDR3 length: 16
D gene: NA
clone size: many
CDR3 protein: CASSLNPAMVYNEQFF
CDR3 DNA: TGTGCCAGCAGCTTAAATCCAGCGATGGTCTACAATGAGCAGTTCTTC

J gene: TRBJ2-1
V gene: TRBV7-2
CDR3 length: 13
D gene: NA
clone size: few
CDR3 protein: CASSWTAYNEQFF
CDR3 DNA: TGTGCCAGCAGCTGGACAGCTTACAATGAGCAGTTCTTC

J gene: TRBJ2-4
V gene: TRBV18
CDR3 length: 13
D gene: NA
clone size: NA
CDR3 protein: CASSPVGQNIQYF
CDR3 DNA: TGTGCCAGCTCACCGGTCGGGCAAAACATTCAGTACTTC

J gene: TRBJ2-6
V gene: TRBV11-2
CDR3 length: 17
D gene: TRBD1
clone size: NA
CDR3 protein: CASSTGQGAAGANVLTF
CDR3 DNA: TGTGCCAGCAGCACCGGACAGGGGGCAGCGGGGGCCAACGTCCTGACTTTC

J gene: TRBJ2-2
V gene: TRBV20-1
CDR3 length: 18
D gene: TRBD2
clone size: NA
CDR3 protein: CSARLEGLAGGLSGELFF
CDR3 DNA: TGCAGTGCTAGATTAGAGGGACTAGCGGGGGGGCTGTCCGGGGAGCTGTTTTTT

J gene: TRBJ2-7
V gene: TRBV28
CDR3 length: 14
D gene: TRBD2
clone size: NA
CDR3 protein: CASGQAGGGYEQYF
CDR3 DNA: TGTGCCAGCGGTCAAGCGGGAGGAGGGTACGAGCAGTACTTC

J gene: TRBJ2-2
V gene: TRBV24-1
CDR3 length: 19
D gene: NA
clone size: many
CDR3 protein: CATSDADRAGASNTGELFF
CDR3 DNA: TGTGCCACCAGTGACGCAGACAGAGCGGGTGCCTCGAACACCGGGGAGCTGTTTTTT

J gene: TRBJ2-2
V gene: TRBV11-2
CDR3 length: 15
D gene: NA
clone size: NA
CDR3 protein: CASSLWGRGTGELFF
CDR3 DNA: TGTGCCAGCAGCTTGTGGGGAAGGGGCACCGGGGAGCTGTTTTTT